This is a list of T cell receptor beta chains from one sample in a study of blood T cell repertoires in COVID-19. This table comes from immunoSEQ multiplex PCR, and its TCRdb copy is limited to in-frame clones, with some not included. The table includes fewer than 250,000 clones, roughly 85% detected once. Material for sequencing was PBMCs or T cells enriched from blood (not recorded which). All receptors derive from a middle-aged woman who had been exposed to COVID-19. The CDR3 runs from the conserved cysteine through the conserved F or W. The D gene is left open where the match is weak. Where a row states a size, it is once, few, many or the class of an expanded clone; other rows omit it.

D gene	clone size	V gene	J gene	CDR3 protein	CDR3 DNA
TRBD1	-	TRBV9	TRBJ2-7	CASSVGGQGDIEWGEQYF	TGTGCCAGCAGCGTAGGGGGACAGGGCGATATAGAATGGGGCGAGCAGTACTTC
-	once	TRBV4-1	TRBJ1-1	CATGFIMNTEAFF	TGCGCCACCGGTTTTATTATGAACACTGAAGCTTTCTTT
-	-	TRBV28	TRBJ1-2	CAILGQGYGYTF	TGTGCCATTCTGGGGCAGGGGTATGGCTACACCTTC
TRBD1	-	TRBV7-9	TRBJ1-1	CASSLGQVDTEAFF	TGTGCCAGCAGCTTGGGACAGGTGGACACTGAAGCTTTCTTT
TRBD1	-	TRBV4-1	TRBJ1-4	CASSRTGGPNEKLFF	TGCGCCAGCAGCCGTACAGGGGGTCCTAATGAAAAACTGTTTTTT
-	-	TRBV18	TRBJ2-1	CASSMEYNEQFF	TGTGCCAGCTCAATGGAGTACAATGAGCAGTTCTTC
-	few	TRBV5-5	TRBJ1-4	CASSAVGEKLFF	TGTGCCAGCAGCGCGGTGGGTGAAAAACTGTTTTTT
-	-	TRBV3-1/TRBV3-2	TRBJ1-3	CASSQGALRLENTIYF	TGTGCCAGCAGCCAAGGAGCGTTAAGACTGGAAAACACCATATATTTT
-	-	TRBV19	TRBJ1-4	CASSRSRGNWEKLFF	TGTGCCAGTAGTAGATCAAGGGGGAACTGGGAAAAACTGTTTTTT
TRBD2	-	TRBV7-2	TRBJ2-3	CASSLRGGGSQDTQYF	TGTGCCAGCAGCTTACGGGGGGGAGGGTCCCAAGATACGCAGTATTTT
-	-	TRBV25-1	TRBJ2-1	CASSVADYNEQFF	TGTGCCAGCAGTGTGGCAGACTACAATGAGCAGTTCTTC
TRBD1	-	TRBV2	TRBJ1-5	CASRDDRGNQPQHF	TGTGCCAGCAGGGACGACAGGGGGAATCAGCCCCAGCATTTT
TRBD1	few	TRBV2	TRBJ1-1	CASRTGGTEAFF	TGTGCCAGCCGGACAGGGGGCACTGAAGCTTTCTTT